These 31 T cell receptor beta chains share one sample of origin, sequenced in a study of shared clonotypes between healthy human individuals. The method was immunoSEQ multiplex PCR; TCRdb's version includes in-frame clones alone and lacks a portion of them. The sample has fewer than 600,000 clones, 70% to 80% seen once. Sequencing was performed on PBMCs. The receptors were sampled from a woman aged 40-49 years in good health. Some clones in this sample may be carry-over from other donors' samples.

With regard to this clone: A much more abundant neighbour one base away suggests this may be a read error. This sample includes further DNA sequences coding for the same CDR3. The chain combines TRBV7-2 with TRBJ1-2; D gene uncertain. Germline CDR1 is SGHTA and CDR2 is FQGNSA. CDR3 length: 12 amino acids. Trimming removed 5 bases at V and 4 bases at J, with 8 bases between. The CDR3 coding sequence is TGTGCCAGCAGCCGACTAATCTATGGCTACACCTTC. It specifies CASSRLIYGYTF.

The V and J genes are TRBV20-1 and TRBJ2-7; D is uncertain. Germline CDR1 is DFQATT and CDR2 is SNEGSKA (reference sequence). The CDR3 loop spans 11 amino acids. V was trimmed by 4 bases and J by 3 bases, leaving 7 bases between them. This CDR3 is CSAIRFYEQYF. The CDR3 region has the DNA TGCAGTGCTATCAGATTCTACGAGCAGTACTTC.

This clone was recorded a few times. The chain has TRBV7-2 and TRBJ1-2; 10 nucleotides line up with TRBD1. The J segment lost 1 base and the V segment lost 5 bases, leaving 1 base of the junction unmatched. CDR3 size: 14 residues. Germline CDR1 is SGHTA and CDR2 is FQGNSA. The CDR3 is CASSRTGGNYGYTF. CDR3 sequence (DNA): TGTGCCAGCAGCCGGACAGGGGGTAACTATGGCTACACCTTC. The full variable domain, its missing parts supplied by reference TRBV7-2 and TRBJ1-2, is GAGVSQSPSNKVTEKGKDVELRCDPISGHTALYWYRQSLGQGLEFLIYFQGNSAPDKSGLPSDRFSAERTGGSVSTLTIQRTQQEDSAVYLCASSRTGGNYGYTFGSGTRLTVV.

In DNA form, the CDR3 reads TGTGCCAGCAGCTTAGTCGGTACCTACAATGAGCAGTTCTTC. This sequence encodes CASSLVGTYNEQFF. The rearrangement uses TRBV11-2 and TRBJ2-1; no clear D. V lost 1 base and J 2 bases, leaving 6 bases between the germline ends. Germline CDR1 reads SGHAT; CDR2 reads FQNNGV. There are 14 residues in the CDR3.

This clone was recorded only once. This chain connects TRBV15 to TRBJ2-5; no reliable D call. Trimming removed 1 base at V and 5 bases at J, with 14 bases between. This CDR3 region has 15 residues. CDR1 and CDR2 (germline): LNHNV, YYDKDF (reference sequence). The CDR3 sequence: CATSRGGSGRETQYF. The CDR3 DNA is TGTGCCACCAGCAGAGGGGGATCGGGCCGCGAGACCCAGTACTTC.

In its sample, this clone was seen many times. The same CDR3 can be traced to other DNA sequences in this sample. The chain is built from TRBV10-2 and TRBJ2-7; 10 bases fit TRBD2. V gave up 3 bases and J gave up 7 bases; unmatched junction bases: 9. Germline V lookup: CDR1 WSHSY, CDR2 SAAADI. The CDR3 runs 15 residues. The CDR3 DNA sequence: TGCGCCAGCAGTGACTTAGCGGGAGGCCGTCGGGAGCAGTACTTC. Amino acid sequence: CASSDLAGGRREQYF.

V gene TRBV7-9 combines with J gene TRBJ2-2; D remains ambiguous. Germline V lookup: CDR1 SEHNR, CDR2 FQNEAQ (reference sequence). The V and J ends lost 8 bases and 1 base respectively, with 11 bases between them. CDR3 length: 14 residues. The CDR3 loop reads CASWSDGNTGELFF. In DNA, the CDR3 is TGTGCCAGCTGGTCCGACGGGAACACCGGGGAGCTGTTTTTT. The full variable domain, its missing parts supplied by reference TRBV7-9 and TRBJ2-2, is DTGVSQNPRHKITKRGQNVTFRCDPISEHNRLYWYRQTLGQGPEFLTYFQNEAQLEKSRLLSDRFSAERPKGSFSTLEIQRTEQGDSAMYLCASWSDGNTGELFFGEGSRLTVL.

The CDR3 spells CAIRSGQGYEQYF. CDR3 DNA: TGTGCCATCAGGTCTGGACAGGGCTACGAGCAGTACTTC. The genes are TRBV10-3 and TRBJ2-7, with 8 bases fitting TRBD1. Germline V lookup: CDR1 ENHRY, CDR2 SYGVKD. This CDR3 has 13 amino acids. V shed 6 bases, J shed 3 bases, and the junction held 4 bases outside the gene matches.

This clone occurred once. The CDR3 loop reads CASTRQGREQYF. DNA of the CDR3: TGTGCCAGCACCAGACAGGGTCGAGAGCAGTACTTC. The chain is built from TRBV7-9 and TRBJ2-7; 7 nucleotides line up with TRBD1. This CDR3 has 12 amino acids. CDR1 and CDR2 from the germline V gene are SEHNR and FQNEAQ (reference sequence). V trimming: 7 bases; J trimming: 7 bases; junction bases outside the gene matches: 7.

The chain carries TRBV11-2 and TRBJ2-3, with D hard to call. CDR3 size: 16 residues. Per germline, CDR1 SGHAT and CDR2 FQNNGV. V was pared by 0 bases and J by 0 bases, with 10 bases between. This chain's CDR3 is CASSLDGLASTDTQYF. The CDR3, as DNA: TGTGCCAGCAGCTTAGATGGCCTGGCAAGCACAGATACGCAGTATTTT.

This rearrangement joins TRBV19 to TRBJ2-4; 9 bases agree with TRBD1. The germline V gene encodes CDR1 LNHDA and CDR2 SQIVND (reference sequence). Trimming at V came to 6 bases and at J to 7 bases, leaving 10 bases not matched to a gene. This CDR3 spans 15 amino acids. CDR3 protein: CASSLGQGSVNIQYF. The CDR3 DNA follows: TGTGCCAGTAGCCTGGGACAGGGTAGTGTTAACATTCAGTACTTC.

CDR3 sequence: CASSIDIRTEQYF. CDR3 DNA: TGTGCCAGTAGTATAGATATTCGGACCGAGCAGTACTTC. The chain joins TRBV19 to TRBJ2-7; D call uncertain. The germline gives CDR1 LNHDA, CDR2 SQIVND (reference sequence). The CDR3 sequence is 13 residues long. Trimming removed 0 bases at V and 6 bases at J, with 9 bases between.

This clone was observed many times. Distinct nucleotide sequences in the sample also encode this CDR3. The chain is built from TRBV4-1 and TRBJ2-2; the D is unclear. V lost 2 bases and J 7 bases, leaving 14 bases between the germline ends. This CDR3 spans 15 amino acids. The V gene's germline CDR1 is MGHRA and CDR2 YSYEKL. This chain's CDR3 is CASSQINLHGGELFF. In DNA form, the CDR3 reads TGCGCCAGCAGCCAAATCAATCTACACGGCGGGGAGCTGTTTTTT.

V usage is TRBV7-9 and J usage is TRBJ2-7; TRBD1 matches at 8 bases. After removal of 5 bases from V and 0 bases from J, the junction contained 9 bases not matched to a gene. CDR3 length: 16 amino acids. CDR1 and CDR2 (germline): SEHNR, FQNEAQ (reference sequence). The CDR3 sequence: CASSRLTGVGSYEQYF. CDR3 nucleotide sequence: TGTGCCAGCAGCCGGCTGACAGGGGTGGGCTCCTACGAGCAGTACTTC.

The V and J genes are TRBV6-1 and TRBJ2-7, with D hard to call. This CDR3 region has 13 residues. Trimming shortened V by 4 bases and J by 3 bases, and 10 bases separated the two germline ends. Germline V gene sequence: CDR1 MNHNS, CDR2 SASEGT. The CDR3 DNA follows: TGTGCCAGCAGTGCCTTACTTCACTACGAGCAGTACTTC. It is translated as CASSALLHYEQYF.

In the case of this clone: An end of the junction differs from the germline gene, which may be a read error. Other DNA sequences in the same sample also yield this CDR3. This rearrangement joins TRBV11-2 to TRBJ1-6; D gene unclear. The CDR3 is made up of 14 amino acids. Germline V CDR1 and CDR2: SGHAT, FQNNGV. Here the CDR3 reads CASSPGFYNSPLHF. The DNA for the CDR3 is TGTGCTAGCAGCCCCGGGTTCTATAATTCACCCCTCCACTTT.

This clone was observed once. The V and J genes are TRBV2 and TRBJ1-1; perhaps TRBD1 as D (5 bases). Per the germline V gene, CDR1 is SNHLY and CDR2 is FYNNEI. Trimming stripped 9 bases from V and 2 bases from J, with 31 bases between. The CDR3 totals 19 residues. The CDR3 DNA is TGTGCCAGTCTAAAAACGACCGAGGGGAAAGAGAGCACCAACACTGAAGCTTTCTTT. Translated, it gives CASLKTTEGKESTNTEAFF. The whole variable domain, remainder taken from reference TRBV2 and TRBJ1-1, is EPEVTQTPSHQVTQMGQEVILRCVPISNHLYFYWYRQILGQKVEFLVSFYNNEISEKSEIFDDQFSVERPDGSNFTLKIRSTKLEDSAMYFCASLKTTEGKESTNTEAFFGQGTRLTVV.

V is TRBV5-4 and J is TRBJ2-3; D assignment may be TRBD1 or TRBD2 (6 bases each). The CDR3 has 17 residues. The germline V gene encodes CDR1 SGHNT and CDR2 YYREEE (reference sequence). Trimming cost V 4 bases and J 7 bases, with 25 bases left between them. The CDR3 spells CASSPTYRSEGGNTQYF. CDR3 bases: TGTGCCAGCAGCCCAACCTACCGGTCGGAGGGGGGAAATACGCAGTATTTT.

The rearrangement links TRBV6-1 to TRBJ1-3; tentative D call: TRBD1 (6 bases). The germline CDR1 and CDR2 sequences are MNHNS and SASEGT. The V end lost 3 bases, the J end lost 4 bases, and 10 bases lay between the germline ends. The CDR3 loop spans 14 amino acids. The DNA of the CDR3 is TGTGCCAGCAGTGACCACAGGGTGGGAAACACCATATATTTT. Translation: CASSDHRVGNTIYF.

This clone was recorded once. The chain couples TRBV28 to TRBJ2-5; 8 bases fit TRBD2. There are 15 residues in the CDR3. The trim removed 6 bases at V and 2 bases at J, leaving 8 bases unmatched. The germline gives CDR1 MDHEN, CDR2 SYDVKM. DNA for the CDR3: TGTGCCAGCAGAAGGACTAGCCGATCGCAAGAGACCCAGTACTTC. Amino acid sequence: CASRRTSRSQETQYF.

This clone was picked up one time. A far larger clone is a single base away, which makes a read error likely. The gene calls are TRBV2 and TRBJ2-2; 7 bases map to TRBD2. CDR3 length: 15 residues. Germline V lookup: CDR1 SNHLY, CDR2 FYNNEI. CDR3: CAGRIQGGITGELFF. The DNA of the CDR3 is TGTGCCGGCAGAATCCAGGGAGGGATCACCGGGGAGCTGTTTTTT.

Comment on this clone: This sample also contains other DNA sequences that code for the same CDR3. The CDR3 is CASSTRDREYNEQFF. In DNA, the CDR3 is TGTGCCAGCAGTACTCGGGACAGGGAGTACAATGAGCAGTTCTTC. The chain carries TRBV21-1 and TRBJ2-1; whether TRBD1, the table's D call, matches the DNA was not checked. TRBV21-1 is a pseudogene. The CDR3 has 15 residues.

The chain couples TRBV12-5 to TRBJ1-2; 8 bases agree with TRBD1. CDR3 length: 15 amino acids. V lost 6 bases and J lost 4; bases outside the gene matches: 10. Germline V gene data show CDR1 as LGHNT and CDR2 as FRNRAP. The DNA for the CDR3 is TGTGCTAGTGGGCCCGGACAGGGATACGGCTATGGCTACACCTTC. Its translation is CASGPGQGYGYGYTF.

CDR3 region: CASSTRGFGQGETQYF. Here the CDR3 DNA reads TGTGCCAGCAGCACTAGGGGGTTCGGACAGGGAGAGACCCAGTACTTC. The chain recombines TRBV9 with TRBJ2-5; 8 bases map to TRBD1. Germline CDR1 SGDLS, CDR2 YYNGEE. The CDR3 contains 16 residues. V dropped 4 bases and J dropped 4; count of bases not matched to a gene: 12.

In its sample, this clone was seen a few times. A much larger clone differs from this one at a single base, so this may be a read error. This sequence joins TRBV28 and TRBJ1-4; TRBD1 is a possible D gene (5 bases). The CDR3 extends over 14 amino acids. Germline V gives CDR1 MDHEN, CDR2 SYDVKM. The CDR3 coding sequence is TGTGCCAGCAGTGTACAGGAGTGGGGTGAAGAACTGTTTTTT. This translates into CASSVQEWGEELFF.

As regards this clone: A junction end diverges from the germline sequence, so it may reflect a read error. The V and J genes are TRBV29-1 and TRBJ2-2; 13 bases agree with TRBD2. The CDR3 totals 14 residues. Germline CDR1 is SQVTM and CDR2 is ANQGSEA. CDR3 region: CSVGGLAGVGGLLF. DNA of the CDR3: TGCAGCGTCGGCGGACTAGCGGGGGTCGGGGGGCTGCTTTTT.

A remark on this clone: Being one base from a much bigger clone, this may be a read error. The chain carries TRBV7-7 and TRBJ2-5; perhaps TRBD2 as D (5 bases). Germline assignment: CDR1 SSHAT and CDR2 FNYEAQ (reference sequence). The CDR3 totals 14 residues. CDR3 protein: CASGLDLGSETQYF. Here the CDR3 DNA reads TGTGCCAGCGGCTTAGATCTGGGGAGCGAGACCCAGTACTTC.

The CDR3 bases are TGTGCCAGCAGAGCCGGGACTAGCAGAGAGACCCAGTACTTC. Residues: CASRAGTSRETQYF. The V call is TRBV2, the J call TRBJ2-5; 9 positions match TRBD2. The ends lost 6 bases at V and 4 bases at J; junction bases unmatched: 6. CDR3 size: 14 residues. Germline CDR1 SNHLY, CDR2 FYNNEI.

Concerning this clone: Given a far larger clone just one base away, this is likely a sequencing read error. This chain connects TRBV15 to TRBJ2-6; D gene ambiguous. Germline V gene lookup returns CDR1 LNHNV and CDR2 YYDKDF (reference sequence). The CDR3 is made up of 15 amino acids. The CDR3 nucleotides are TGTGCCACCGGCAGAGATTCCTCTGGGGCCAACGTCCTGACTTTC. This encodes CATGRDSSGANVLTF.

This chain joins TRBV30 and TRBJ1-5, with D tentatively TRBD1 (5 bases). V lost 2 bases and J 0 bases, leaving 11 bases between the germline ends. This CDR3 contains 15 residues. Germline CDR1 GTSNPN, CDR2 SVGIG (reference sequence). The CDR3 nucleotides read TGTGCCTGGAGTAAGGGGCAGCATAGCAATCAGCCCCAGCATTTT. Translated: CAWSKGQHSNQPQHF.

CDR3: CAWRVSGRYEQYF. CDR3 nucleotide sequence: TGTGCCTGGAGGGTTAGCGGGAGGTACGAGCAGTACTTC. The V and J genes are TRBV30 and TRBJ2-7; TRBD2 agrees at 10 bases. V was pared by 3 bases and J by 4 bases, with 3 bases of the junction left unmatched. Per germline, CDR1 GTSNPN and CDR2 SVGIG (reference sequence). The CDR3 contains 13 residues.